What follows describes a single T cell receptor (beta chain). Its antigen remains undetermined. The input lacks base qualities; no much larger clone sits a single base away. These data are taken from a study of cytotoxic CD8 clonotypes in ibrutinib-treated CLL (dated by TCRdb to the early 2020s). As for the study more broadly: The cohort included around 15 treatment-naive and around 10 relapsed/refractory patients; around 17 were IGHV unmutated. Responses were partial in roughly 24 patients and complete in 2; after median about 63 months follow-up, approximately 15 stayed in remission and 12 progressed. Samples at response were collected after a median of about twelve months of treatment, with a range of 6 to 36 months. On average, each sample had some 260,000 productive templates and more than 75,000 productive rearrangements. Longitudinal samples were available for about 30% of the roughly 86 trial participants. Cryopreserved peripheral blood mononuclear cells were collected before treatment, at response, and at either disease progression or sustained remission. Patients were still on ibrutinib when every remission and progressive disease sample was collected.

The germline V gene encodes CDR1 SGHAT and CDR2 FQNNGV. Measured from the cysteine to the phenylalanine, the CDR3 is 16 residues long. The read is trimmed to its CDR3 DNA, 48 bases read in frame from base 1. Germline trimming: 5 bases from V, 1 base from J; junction bases outside gene matches: 8. Overall study outcomes, separate from this receptor: Sustained-remission and progressing patients did not have matched sampling times, and lymph node repertoires were not examined. At ibrutinib response clonality went up, during sustained remission it held steady, and at progression it dropped back toward baseline. Baseline clonality was found to be higher than that of age-matched healthy donors and was strongly correlated with circulating CD8+ T-cell counts. Public clonotypes were rare and either contracted or stayed stable during treatment, and the rise in clonality at ibrutinib response reflected the expansion of private clonotypes.

The time point label corresponds to: roughly 25 months on ibrutinib. For TCR beta library preparation, roughly 2.2 micrograms of genomic DNA were isolated from cryopreserved PBMCs. Longitudinal blood samples from CLL patients receiving ibrutinib monotherapy were subjected to high-throughput TCR beta sequencing. Patients were enrolled in a phase 2 open-label single-center ibrutinib monotherapy trial. A MiSeq instrument was used for deep resolution sequencing, which targeted depths ranging from 1 in 1 million up to 1 in 200,000 T cells, with coverage averaging 10x for each clonotype. TCR beta libraries were generated with the immunoSEQ hsTCRB Kit. The study's processing was this. ImmunoSEQ Data Assistant and ImmunoSEQ Analyzer were used for data analysis, and V, D and J genes were assigned according to IMGT definitions. Clonality, which ranges from 0 to 1, was calculated as one minus the normalized Shannon entropy of productive rearrangement frequencies. Public clonotype analysis was restricted to overrepresented clonotypes comprising at least 0.05% of each patient's repertoire. Roughly 13 repertoires from age-matched healthy donors, obtained from immuneACCESS, served as clonality controls. This is the immuneACCESS table as TCRdb keeps it, with only in-frame sequences that have V and J called. A part of the clones is gone; compared with another copy, unresolved V genes explain less than half, and the rest is unexplained. The V and J calls and clone size were taken over from that table, and D and trimming were inferred from the DNA. The sample data list tens of thousands of clones, and less than 90% of these were observed just once. The ten top clones hold approximately 35% of the sample.

The rearranged chain carries TRBV11-2 and TRBJ2-3, with 8 central nucleotides matching TRBD1. The sequence was collected from a human donor with chronic lymphocytic leukemia. Sequenced material: PBMCs, taken after 24 months of ibrutinib treatment. CDR3 loop: CASSPGVDRGTDTQYF. The nucleotide sequence is TGTGCCAGCAGCCCTGGGGTGGACAGGGGCACAGATACGCAGTATTTT.